This T cell receptor (beta chain) emerged from a study of CD8 T cells in Susac syndrome. Findings and caveats of the study: In Susac syndrome, CD4+ T cell repertoires lacked any clonal expansion.

CDR1 SGHRS and CDR2 YFSETQ come from the germline V gene. The length of the CDR3 is 14 residues. Losses at the gene ends were 5 bases for V and 5 bases for J; bases not matched to a gene: 1. Of note for this clonotype: Its matching antigen is unknown.

The RNA input was roughly 0.45 to 1 ug, and it was reverse transcribed with random hexamers. The amplification used immunoSEQ multiplex PCR on TCR beta CDR3; it spanned 54 Vbeta and 13 Jbeta. MiXCR was run by TCRdb on the immunoSEQ multiplex PCR reads, yielding one entry per CDR3 protein. The sample shows 100,000 to 150,000 distinct CDR3 sequences, over 90% of them seen only once. The source of this sequence is a human donor with Susac syndrome. The rearrangement uses TRBV5-1 and TRBJ2-2; TRBD1 aligns across 12 bases. The material sequenced was CD4+ T cells from PBMCs. The CDR3 nucleotides read TGCGCCAGCAGGGGACAGGGGGCAACCGGGGAGCTGTTTTTT. Protein product: CASRGQGATGELFF. Together with reference TRBV5-1 and TRBJ2-2, the CDR3 gives the full variable domain: KAGVTQTPRYLIKTRGQQVTLSCSPISGHRSVSWYQQTPGQGLQFLFEYFSETQRNKGNFPGRFSGRQFSNSRSEMNVSTLELGDSALYLCASRGQGATGELFFGEGSRLTVL.